One TCR beta chain is described in this entry. Its matching antigen is unknown. The data derive from a study of cytomegalovirus exposure and HLA in healthy donors. Study information: Counted in an early data release were approximately 85 million unique TCRs from HLA-typed donors.

Overall study results and limits: An analysis was carried out later, and it reportedly showed fewer N-insertions in an Asian-associated ancestry cluster than the roughly 700-donor mean. Highly shared sequence variants in one cluster were likely a sequencing artifact.

Both 60 Vbeta primers and 13 Jbeta primers went into the PCR. The method was immunoSEQ multiplex PCR; TCRdb's version includes in-frame clones alone and lacks a portion of them. Among more than 90,000 clones listed, roughly 74% were seen once. The CDR3 runs to 16 residues. Looked up from germline, CDR1 is SGHDT and CDR2 is YYEEEE. Trimming took off 9 bases at V and 1 base at J, with 17 bases between the two ends. This TCR derives from a woman aged 25 to 39 in good health and CMV-seronegative. Sequencing input: PBMCs. The chain links TRBV5-6 to TRBJ2-6; D may be TRBD1 (6 bases). CDR3 residues: CATHTQGGSGANVLTF. The DNA of the CDR3 is TGTGCCACCCATACACAGGGCGGATCTGGGGCCAACGTCCTGACTTTC.